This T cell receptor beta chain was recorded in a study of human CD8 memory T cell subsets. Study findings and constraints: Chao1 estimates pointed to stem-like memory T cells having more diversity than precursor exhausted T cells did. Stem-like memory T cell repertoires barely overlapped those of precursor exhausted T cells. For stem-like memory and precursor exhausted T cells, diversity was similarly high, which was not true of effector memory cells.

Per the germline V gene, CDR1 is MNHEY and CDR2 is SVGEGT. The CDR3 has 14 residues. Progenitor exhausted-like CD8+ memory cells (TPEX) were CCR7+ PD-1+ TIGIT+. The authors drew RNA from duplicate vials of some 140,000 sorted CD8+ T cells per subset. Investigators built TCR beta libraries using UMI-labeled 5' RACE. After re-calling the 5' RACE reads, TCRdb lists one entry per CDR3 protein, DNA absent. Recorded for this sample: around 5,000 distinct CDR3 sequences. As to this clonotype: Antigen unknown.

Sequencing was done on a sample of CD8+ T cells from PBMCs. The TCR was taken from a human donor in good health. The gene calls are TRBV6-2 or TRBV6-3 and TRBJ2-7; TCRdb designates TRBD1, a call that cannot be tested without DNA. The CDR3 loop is CASSYGDTGYEQYF.